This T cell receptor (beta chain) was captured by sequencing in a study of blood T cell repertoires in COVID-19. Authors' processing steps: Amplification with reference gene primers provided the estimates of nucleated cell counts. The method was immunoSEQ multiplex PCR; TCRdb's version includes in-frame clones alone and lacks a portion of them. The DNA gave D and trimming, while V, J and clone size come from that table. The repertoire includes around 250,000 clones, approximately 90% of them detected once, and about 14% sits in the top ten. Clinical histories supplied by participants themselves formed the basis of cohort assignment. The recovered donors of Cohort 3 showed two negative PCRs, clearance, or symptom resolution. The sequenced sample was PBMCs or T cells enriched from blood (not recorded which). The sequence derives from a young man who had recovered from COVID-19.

The CDR3 nucleotides are TGTGCCAGCAGCAAAGCGTACAGGGGGCCGAACACTGAAGCTTTCTTT. Protein: CASSKAYRGPNTEAFF. The chain employs TRBV21-1 and TRBJ1-1; TRBD1, the table's D call, lacks a check against the DNA. TRBV21-1 is described as a pseudogene. This CDR3 contains 16 residues.